This is a list of T cell receptor beta chains from one sample in a study of CD8 T cells in Susac syndrome. TCRdb processed the immunoSEQ multiplex PCR reads anew with MiXCR; each CDR3 protein has one entry. This sample carries about 400,000 distinct CDR3 sequences, 85% to 90% of them seen once, and the ten largest clones take roughly 0.1%. Source material: CD8+ T cells from PBMCs. All receptors come from a human donor with multiple sclerosis. Each CDR3 is given with its conserved first and last residue. A D gene is named only where the DNA matches it firmly. Clone size is not always given. Where it is, it says once, few, many or a class for expanded clones.

D	J	V	size	CDR3	DNA
-	TRBJ1-1	TRBV6-5	-	CASSYDPEAMNTEAFF	TGTGCCAGCAGTTACGATCCCGAAGCGATGAACACTGAAGCTTTCTTT
TRBD1	TRBJ2-7	TRBV30	-	CAWQPGTGDYEQYF	TGTGCCTGGCAACCTGGGACAGGGGACTACGAGCAGTACTTC
-	TRBJ2-3	TRBV14	-	CASSQDRGTWALGDTQYF	TGTGCCAGCAGCCAAGATCGCGGGACTTGGGCCCTGGGAGATACGCAGTATTTT
-	TRBJ2-1	TRBV12-3/TRBV12-4	-	CASSSRPGGHNEQFF	TGTGCCAGCAGTTCTCGGCCTGGGGGGCACAATGAGCAGTTCTTC
TRBD1	TRBJ1-6	TRBV27	-	CASSLGTGDSPLHF	TGTGCCAGCAGTTTAGGGACAGGGGACTCACCCCTCCACTTT
TRBD1	TRBJ2-7	TRBV5-6	-	CASDDRGPPYEQYF	TGTGCCAGCGATGACAGGGGGCCCCCCTACGAGCAGTACTTC
-	TRBJ1-2	TRBV27	-	CASSPFQGNYGYTF	TGTGCCAGCAGTCCGTTCCAGGGAAACTATGGCTACACCTTC
-	TRBJ2-1	TRBV11-2	once	CASSLDVRDSSYNEQFF	TGTGCCAGCAGCTTAGATGTGAGGGATAGCTCCTACAATGAGCAGTTCTTC
TRBD1	TRBJ2-7	TRBV6-1	few	CASSAGTGQYF	TGTGCCAGCAGTGCCGGGACAGGGCAGTACTTC
-	TRBJ2-7	TRBV21-1	-	CASSQRGRGLGYEQYF	TGTGCCAGCAGCCAGAGAGGGAGGGGCTTGGGGTACGAGCAGTACTTC
-	TRBJ1-5	TRBV6-5	-	CASSYSAGVREPQHF	TGTGCCAGCAGTTACTCGGCAGGGGTGAGGGAGCCCCAGCATTTT
-	TRBJ2-1	TRBV24-1	-	CATSDSVYNEQFF	TGTGCCACCAGTGATTCAGTCTACAATGAGCAGTTCTTC
-	TRBJ2-3	TRBV7-9	-	CASSLGVGPSTDTQYF	TGTGCCAGCAGCTTAGGGGTGGGGCCCAGCACAGATACGCAGTATTTT
TRBD2	TRBJ2-5	TRBV10-3	few	CAISEGRGETQYF	TGTGCCATCAGTGAAGGGCGGGGGGAGACCCAGTACTTC
TRBD2	TRBJ2-4	TRBV11-2	-	CASSPREGVAKNIQYF	TGTGCCAGCAGCCCTCGGGAGGGGGTAGCCAAAAACATTCAGTACTTC
-	TRBJ2-1	TRBV4-1	-	CASSTGNNEQFF	TGCGCCAGCAGCACAGGGAACAATGAGCAGTTCTTC
-	TRBJ2-1	TRBV3-1	-	CASSQSPESLAYNEQFF	TGTGCCAGCAGCCAATCCCCGGAGAGCCTGGCCTACAATGAGCAGTTCTTC
TRBD1	TRBJ2-3	TRBV24-1	-	CATSDSGQGSQSLWTDTQYF	TGTGCCACCAGTGATTCGGGACAGGGGAGTCAGTCGTTATGGACAGATACGCAGTATTTT
-	TRBJ1-1	TRBV7-3	-	CASSLTPMNTEAFF	TGTGCCAGCAGCTTAACTCCCATGAACACTGAAGCTTTCTTT
-	TRBJ2-1	TRBV7-9	few	CASGSSSYNEQFF	TGTGCCAGCGGTTCTAGCTCCTACAATGAGCAGTTCTTC
-	TRBJ2-1	TRBV29-1	-	CSVEGQLSSYNEQFF	TGCAGCGTTGAGGGGCAGCTTAGCTCCTACAATGAGCAGTTCTTC
TRBD2	TRBJ2-5	TRBV4-1	-	CASSRTSGGAETQYF	TGCGCCAGCAGCCGGACTAGCGGGGGGGCAGAGACCCAGTACTTC
-	TRBJ2-2	TRBV28	-	CASRVAKLLNTGELFF	TGTGCCAGCAGGGTAGCGAAATTGTTGAACACCGGGGAGCTGTTTTTT
-	TRBJ2-2	TRBV6-2/TRBV6-3	-	CASSYTDPGVRTGELFF	TGTGCCAGCAGTTATACCGACCCCGGGGTTAGGACCGGGGAGCTGTTTTTT
-	TRBJ2-7	TRBV25-1	once	CASTSSDTYEQYF	TGTGCCAGCACATCCAGTGATACCTACGAGCAGTACTTC
-	TRBJ2-1	TRBV20-1	once	CSARAGPPEQFF	TGCAGTGCTAGAGCAGGGCCCCCTGAGCAGTTCTTC
-	TRBJ2-7	TRBV5-4	-	CASSHEASYEQYF	TGTGCCAGCAGCCACGAGGCGAGTTACGAGCAGTACTTC